The clone carrying this T cell receptor beta chain was observed a few times. Its antigen is unidentified. The sample originates from a study of spatial heterogeneity in lung cancer. This CDR3 contains 15 residues. Germline CDR1 is DFQATT and CDR2 is SNEGSKA (reference sequence). Trimming removed 1 base at V and 3 bases at J, with 10 bases between. General observations from the study: There were more appearances of ubiquitous expanded tumor TCRs in blood at resection than at follow-up.

In the library, each TCR cDNA molecule bore its own unique molecular identifier. MiXCR, applied by TCRdb to the 5' RACE reads, yields one record per CDR3 protein. The sample lists some 22,000 distinct CDR3 sequences, about 4.7% occurring once. Time point defined: sample taken at primary tumor resection. Frozen PBMC, nontumor lung or tumor provided whole RNA, which was sequenced unsorted. Sequencing used PBMCs, obtained at surgery. The clonotype comes from a male donor with early-stage non-small cell lung cancer. The V call is TRBV20-1, the J call TRBJ1-6; D uncertain. The CDR3 DNA reads as TGCAGTGCTAGAGCTCTTGCAGACTATAATTCACCCCTCCACTTT. It encodes CSARALADYNSPLHF.